This T cell receptor (beta chain) comes out of a study of CD8+ T cells in alopecia areata (dated by TCRdb to between 2018 and 2020). With regard to the full study: The treated patients took part in an open-label pilot trial in which moderate-to-severe alopecia areata was treated with oral tofacitinib at 5 to 10 mg twice daily. Tofacitinib was given for 6 to 18 months, followed by 6 months of follow-up off drug to assess delayed response and recurrence. Disease severity in treated patients was measured with the SALT score, which quantifies the percentage of affected scalp surface area. To study T cell clonal expansion in alopecia areata, the researchers applied high-throughput TCRbeta sequencing to both the C3H/HeJ mouse model and human patients. Human TCRbeta sequencing covered scalp tissue and sorted CD4+ and CD8+ peripheral blood T cells from patchy and totalis/universalis alopecia areata patients and healthy controls. Biopsies were taken from tofacitinib-treated patients at baseline and at 4 and 24 weeks of treatment, and a later scalp biopsy was taken in several of the tofacitinib-treated patients. Clonality in the scalp was compared among normal scalp (n=4), patchy alopecia areata scalp (n=8), and alopecia totalis/universalis scalp (n=8). RNA was extracted with the PAXgene miRNA kit for fixed scalp, the miRNeasy kit for PBMCs, and the RNeasy kit for mouse skin. immunoSEQ multiplex PCR using 35 Vbeta forward primers and 13 Jbeta reverse primers was used to amplify TCRbeta CDR3 regions.

Findings and caveats that apply to the study as a whole: With tofacitinib, both scalp clonality and the number of expanded CD8+ clones among the top 100 scalp clones went down significantly. Shared TCR sequences between patients were less evident than in mice, which may be partly attributable to HLA diversity in the patient population. During tofacitinib treatment, many expanded lesional clones remained in scalp and blood, and this persistence may partly explain relapse after treatment is stopped. Unlike mouse skin, which is dominated by gammadelta T cells, normal human skin has resident alphabeta T cells that are also sequenced, and this complicates analysis of the scalp TCR repertoire. The treated cohort was small, with a single nonresponder, so links between baseline CD8+ expansion and response need larger studies. Compared with normal scalp, lesional scalp had higher clonality and more expanded CD8+ clones, particularly in alopecia totalis/universalis, a pattern that suggests antigenic drive.

Based on the germline V gene, the CDR1 and CDR2 sequences are SQVTM and ANQGSEA. V is trimmed back by 2 bases and J by 2 bases, and the junction contains 2 bases that no gene match accounts for. From the cysteine up to the phenylalanine, the CDR3 has a length of 13 residues. Of all the DNA, just the CDR3 is kept, 39 bases in frame from base 1. On this clone: Its antigen target is currently unknown. Per-nucleotide qualities are absent, and no much larger clonotype sits a single base away.

Library construction relied on the immunoSEQ multiplex PCR assay. RNA was extracted from all samples and reverse transcribed into cDNA as template for TCR sequencing. SuperScript III was used for first-strand cDNA synthesis, primed with a 2:1 mix of oligo-dT and random hexamers. A synthetic immune receptor repertoire was used to gauge amplification bias, and whatever bias remained was removed computationally. Turning to the authors' computational methods: After raw reads were preprocessed to remove errors, the CDR3 was defined following IMGT conventions as running from the conserved cysteine to phenylalanine. Clonality was computed as 1 minus the Shannon entropy, with the entropy normalized by log2 of the number of productive unique TCRs. CD4 or CD8 identity of scalp clones was inferred by cross-referencing scalp TCRbeta sequences with sorted blood CD4 and CD8 repertoires. In TCRdb, the immuneACCESS table is reduced to in-frame sequences with V and J assigned. These tables do not hold every clone; where another copy was compared, an unresolved V gene accounts for under half, and the others remain unexplained. V, J and clone size are taken as reported in that table, and D and trimming were inferred from the DNA itself. Counted in this sample were some 150,000 clones; less than 75% of them appeared once. The top ten clones comprise about a sixth of the sample.

The treatment or condition label here, explained by the study, means: oral pan-JAK inhibitor, 5-10 mg twice daily. Lesional scalp punch biopsies and peripheral blood were obtained from alopecia areata patients. PBMCs were separated by density centrifugation and stained for CD3, CD4 and CD8, after which CD4+ and CD8+ T cells were sorted on a FACSAria. The chain was built from TRBV29-1 and TRBJ1-1, and TRBD1 aligns with 7 junction nucleotides. This sequence originates from a human donor with alopecia areata. Sequenced here: CD4+ T cells sorted from blood, sampled between weeks 55 and 65, from a patient treated with tofacitinib. In nucleotide form, the sequence is TGCAGCGTTGAACGGGACAGAAACACTGAAGCTTTCTTT. Translated, this is CSVERDRNTEAFF. Here the CDR3 is joined to the reference TRBV29-1 and TRBJ1-1 genes, and the full variable domain is: SAVISQKPSRDICQRGTSLTIQCQVDSQVTMMFWYRQQPGQSLTLIATANQGSEATYESGFVIDKFPISRPNLTFSTLTVSNMSPEDSSIYLCSVERDRNTEAFFGQGTRLTVV.